This T cell receptor (beta chain) was observed in a study of blood T cell repertoires in COVID-19. The wider study: T cells, B-cell-depleted T cells, or PBMCs supplied cDNA or gDNA.

Seattle patients were enrolled while actively infected and followed longitudinally. In the original workflow: Amplification with reference gene primers provided the estimates of nucleated cell counts. Profiling relied on immunoSEQ multiplex PCR, and the TCRdb table lists in-frame clones only, not all of them. V, J and clone size derive from that table, while D and trimming were established from the DNA sequence. The sample consists of around 150,000 clones, about 87% of them appearing once. This TCR was recovered from a human donor with COVID-19, enrolled during active disease. The donor label of this sample is uncertain. The sample taken for sequencing was peripheral blood.

This chain's CDR3 is CASGSQGRGVYEQYF. As DNA, the CDR3 is TGTGCCAGCGGTTCTCAGGGGCGCGGCGTCTACGAGCAGTACTTC. The V and J genes are TRBV2 and TRBJ2-7; D might be TRBD1 (6 bases). Between the trimmed V and J ends, which lost 8 bases and 3 bases, there was a span of 20 bases. This CDR3 has 15 residues. Germline CDR1 SNHLY, CDR2 FYNNEI.